The text below deals with one T cell receptor (beta chain). The V end lost 5 bases, the J end lost 5 bases, and 15 bases lay between the germline ends. The V gene's germline CDR1 is SGHTA and CDR2 FQGTGA. CDR3 length: 15 amino acids. This entry comes from a study of shared clonotypes between healthy human individuals. Clones were read by immunoSEQ multiplex PCR, and TCRdb kept only the in-frame ones, dropping some. The table lists more than 2 million clones, roughly 96% of them singletons. The chain joins TRBV7-3 to TRBJ2-2; D is possibly TRBD1 (5 bases). The sequencing input was naive CD4+ T cells sorted from blood. Subset in this sample: CD45RA+ positively selected. The TCR comes from a man between 18 and 35 years old in good health. CDR3 protein: CASSPRPAGTGELFF. The CDR3 DNA sequence: TGTGCCAGCAGCCCCCGCCCGGCAGGGACCGGGGAGCTGTTTTTT.